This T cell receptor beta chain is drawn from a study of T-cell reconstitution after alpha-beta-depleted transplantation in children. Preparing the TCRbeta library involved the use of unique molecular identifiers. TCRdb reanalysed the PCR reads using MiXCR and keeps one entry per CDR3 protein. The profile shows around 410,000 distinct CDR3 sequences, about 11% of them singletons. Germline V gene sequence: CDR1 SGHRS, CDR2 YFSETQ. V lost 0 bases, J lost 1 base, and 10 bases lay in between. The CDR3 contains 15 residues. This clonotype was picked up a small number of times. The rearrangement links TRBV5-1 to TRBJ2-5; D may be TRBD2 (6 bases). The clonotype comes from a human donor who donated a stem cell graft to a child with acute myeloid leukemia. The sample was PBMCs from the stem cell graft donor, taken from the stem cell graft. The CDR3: CASSLEGSGQETQYF. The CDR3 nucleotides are TGCGCCAGCAGCTTGGAGGGTAGCGGCCAAGAGACCCAGTACTTC.